The clone carrying this TCR beta chain was seen only once. What it binds is unknown. These data come from a study of cytomegalovirus exposure and HLA in healthy donors. Germline V lookup: CDR1 MDHEN, CDR2 SYDVKM. Trimming took off 3 bases at V and 4 bases at J, with 12 bases between the two ends. The CDR3 loop spans 14 amino acids. Study-wide findings and caveats: Overall, under 200 TCR beta chains were annotated as cytomegalovirus-associated. Rare sequences made up most TCRs, while some public TCRs were found in many donors. With later analysis, a missense DCLRE1C variant became linked to TCR beta V- and J-gene trimming.

Each donor was healthy, and each was a bone marrow donor. Primers included in the PCR were 60 Vbeta and 13 Jbeta primers. Profiling relied on immunoSEQ multiplex PCR, and the TCRdb table lists in-frame clones only, not all of them. The profile shows about 150,000 clones, nearly 80% of them singletons. The sequenced sample consisted of PBMCs. J is TRBJ1-1 and V is TRBV28; a possible D gene is TRBD1 (5 bases). This TCR was sampled from a man aged 30 to 45 in good health and CMV-seropositive. DNA of the CDR3: TGTGCCAGCAGTTTCGGGGGGACTACCACTGAAGCTTTCTTT. This translates into CASSFGGTTTEAFF.